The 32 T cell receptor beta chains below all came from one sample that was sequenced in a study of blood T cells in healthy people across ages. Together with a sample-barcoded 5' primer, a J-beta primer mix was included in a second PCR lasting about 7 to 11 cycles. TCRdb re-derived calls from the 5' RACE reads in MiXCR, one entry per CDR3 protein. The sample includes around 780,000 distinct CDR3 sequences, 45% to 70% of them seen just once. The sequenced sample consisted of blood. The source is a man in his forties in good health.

The CDR3 bases are TGTGCCAGCGGTACGGTCCACGACCTCATCTCCTACAATGAGCAGTTCTTC. The encoded protein is CASGTVHDLISYNEQFF. V usage is TRBV2 and J usage is TRBJ2-1; D is unresolved. This CDR3 comprises 17 residues. Between the trimmed V and J ends, which lost 8 bases and 0 bases, there was a span of 20 bases. Germline CDR1 SNHLY, CDR2 FYNNEI.

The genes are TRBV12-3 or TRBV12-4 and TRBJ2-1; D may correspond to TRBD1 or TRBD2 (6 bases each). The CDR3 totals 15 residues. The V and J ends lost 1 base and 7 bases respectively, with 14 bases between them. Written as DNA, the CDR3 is TGTGCCAGCAGTTTAGACAGGGAGGTAAGAAATGAGCAGTTCTTC. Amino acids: CASSLDREVRNEQFF.

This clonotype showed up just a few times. The CDR3 coding sequence is TGTGCCAGCAGCTTTAACAGCGGGAGGCAGGATGAGCAGTTCTTC. Protein sequence: CASSFNSGRQDEQFF. The gene calls are TRBV7-2 and TRBJ2-1, with TRBD2 identical over 9 bases. V lost 3 bases and J lost 8; bases outside the gene matches: 8. The CDR3 length is 15 residues. Germline V gene lookup returns CDR1 SGHTA and CDR2 FQGNSA. The full variable domain, its missing parts supplied by reference TRBV7-2 and TRBJ2-1, is GAGVSQSPSNKVTEKGKDVELRCDPISGHTALYWYRQSLGQGLEFLIYFQGNSAPDKSGLPSDRFSAERTGGSVSTLTIQRTQQEDSAVYLCASSFNSGRQDEQFFGPGTRLTVL.

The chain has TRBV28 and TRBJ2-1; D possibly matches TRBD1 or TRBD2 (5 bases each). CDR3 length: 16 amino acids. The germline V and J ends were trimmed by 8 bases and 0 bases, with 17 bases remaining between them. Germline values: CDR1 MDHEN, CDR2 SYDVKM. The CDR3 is CASGSGGALSYNEQFF. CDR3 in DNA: TGTGCCAGCGGTAGTGGGGGAGCCCTCTCCTACAATGAGCAGTTCTTC.

The CDR3: CASSPTVFGGYTF. Here the CDR3 DNA reads TGTGCCAGCAGTCCTACGGTCTTTGGCGGCTACACCTTC. The gene calls are TRBV27 and TRBJ1-2, with unresolved D. Germline V gives CDR1 MNHEY, CDR2 SMNVEV (reference sequence). The length of the CDR3 is 13 residues. Between the trimmed V and J ends, which lost 5 bases and 8 bases, there was a span of 15 bases.

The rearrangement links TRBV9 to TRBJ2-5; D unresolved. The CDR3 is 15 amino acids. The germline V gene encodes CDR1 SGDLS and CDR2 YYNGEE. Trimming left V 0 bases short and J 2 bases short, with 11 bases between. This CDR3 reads CASSVATTFQETQYF. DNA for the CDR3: TGTGCCAGCAGCGTAGCTACAACTTTTCAAGAGACCCAGTACTTC.

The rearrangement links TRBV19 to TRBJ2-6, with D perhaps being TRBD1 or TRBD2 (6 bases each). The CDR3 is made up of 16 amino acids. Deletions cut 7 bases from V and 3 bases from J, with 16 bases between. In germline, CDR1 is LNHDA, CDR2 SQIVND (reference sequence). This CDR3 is CASTLTGASGANVLTF. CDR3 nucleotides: TGTGCCAGTACCCTAACGGGGGCAAGTGGGGCCAACGTCCTGACTTTC.

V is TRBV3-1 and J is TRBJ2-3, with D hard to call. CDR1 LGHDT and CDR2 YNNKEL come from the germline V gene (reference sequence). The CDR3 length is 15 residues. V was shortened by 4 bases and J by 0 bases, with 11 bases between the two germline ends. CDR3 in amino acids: CASSREGLSTDTQYF. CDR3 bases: TGTGCCAGCAGCCGAGAAGGATTGAGCACAGATACGCAGTATTTT.

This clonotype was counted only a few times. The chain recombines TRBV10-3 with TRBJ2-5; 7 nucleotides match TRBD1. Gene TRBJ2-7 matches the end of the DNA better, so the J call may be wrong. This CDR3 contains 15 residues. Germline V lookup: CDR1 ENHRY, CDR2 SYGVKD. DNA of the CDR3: TGTGCCATCAGTGAGTCGCAGGGGGTCGTATACGAGCAGTACTTC. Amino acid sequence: CAISESQGVVYEQYF.

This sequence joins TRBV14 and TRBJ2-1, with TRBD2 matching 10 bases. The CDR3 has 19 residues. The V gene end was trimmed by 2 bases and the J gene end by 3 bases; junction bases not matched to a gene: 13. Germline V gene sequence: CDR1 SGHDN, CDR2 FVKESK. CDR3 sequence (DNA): TGTGCCAGCAGCCAACTAGGACTAGCGGTCACATCGATCTACAATGAGCAGTTCTTC. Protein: CASSQLGLAVTSIYNEQFF.

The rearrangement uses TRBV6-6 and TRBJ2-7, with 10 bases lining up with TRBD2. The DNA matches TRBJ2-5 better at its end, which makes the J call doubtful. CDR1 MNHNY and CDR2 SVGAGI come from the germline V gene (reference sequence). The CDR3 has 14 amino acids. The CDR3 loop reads CASRIAGGEETQYF. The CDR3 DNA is TGTGCCAGCAGAATAGCGGGAGGAGAGGAGACCCAGTACTTC.

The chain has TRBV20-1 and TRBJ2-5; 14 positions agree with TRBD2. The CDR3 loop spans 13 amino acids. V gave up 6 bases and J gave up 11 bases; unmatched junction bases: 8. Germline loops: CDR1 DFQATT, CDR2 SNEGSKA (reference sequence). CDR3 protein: CSAQGLAGVEQYF. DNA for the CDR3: TGCAGTGCCCAGGGACTAGCGGGAGTAGAGCAGTACTTC.

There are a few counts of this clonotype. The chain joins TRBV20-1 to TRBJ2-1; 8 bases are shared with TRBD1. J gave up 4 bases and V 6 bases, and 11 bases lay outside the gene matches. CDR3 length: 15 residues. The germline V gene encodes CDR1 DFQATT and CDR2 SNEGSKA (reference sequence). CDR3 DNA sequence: TGCAGTGCCGGCTTTCTCGGGACAGGTTACAATGAGCAGTTCTTC. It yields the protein CSAGFLGTGYNEQFF.

In nucleotides, the CDR3 is TGCAGCTCATGGACTAGCGGGGTATACAATGAGCAGTTCTTC. Its protein is CSSWTSGVYNEQFF. The chain links TRBV29-1 to TRBJ2-1; 12 bases match TRBD2. Germline V gene sequence: CDR1 SQVTM, CDR2 ANQGSEA. The CDR3 totals 14 residues. V lost 8 bases, J lost 4 bases, and 6 bases stayed unmatched.

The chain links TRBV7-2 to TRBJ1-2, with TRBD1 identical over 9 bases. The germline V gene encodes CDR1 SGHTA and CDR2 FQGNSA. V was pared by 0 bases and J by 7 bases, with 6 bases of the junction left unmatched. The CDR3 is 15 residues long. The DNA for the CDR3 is TGTGCCAGCAGCTTAGCACAGGGGGCTAGGGGTGGCTACACCTTC. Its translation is CASSLAQGARGGYTF.

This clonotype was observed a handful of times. CDR3 in amino acids: CASSPGGNGLGQYF. DNA of the CDR3: TGTGCCAGCAGCCCAGGGGGCAATGGCCTCGGGCAGTACTTC. The gene calls are TRBV4-2 and TRBJ2-7; TRBD1 matches 8 bases. V lost 4 bases to trimming and J lost 9 bases; unmatched junction nucleotides: 11. Germline V gene sequence: CDR1 LGHNA, CDR2 YNFKEQ. This CDR3 is built from 14 residues.

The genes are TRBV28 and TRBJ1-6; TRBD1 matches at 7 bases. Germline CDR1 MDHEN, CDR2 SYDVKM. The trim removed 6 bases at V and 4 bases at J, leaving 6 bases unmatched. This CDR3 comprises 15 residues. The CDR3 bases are TGTGCCAGCAGATCGCCGGGACAGTATAATTCACCCCTCCACTTT. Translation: CASRSPGQYNSPLHF.

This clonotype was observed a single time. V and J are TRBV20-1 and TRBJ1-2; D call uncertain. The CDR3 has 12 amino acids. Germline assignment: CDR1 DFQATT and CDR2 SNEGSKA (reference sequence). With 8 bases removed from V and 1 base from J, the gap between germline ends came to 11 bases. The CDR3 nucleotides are TGCAGTTACTCGAGGGATAACTATGGCTACACCTTC. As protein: CSYSRDNYGYTF.

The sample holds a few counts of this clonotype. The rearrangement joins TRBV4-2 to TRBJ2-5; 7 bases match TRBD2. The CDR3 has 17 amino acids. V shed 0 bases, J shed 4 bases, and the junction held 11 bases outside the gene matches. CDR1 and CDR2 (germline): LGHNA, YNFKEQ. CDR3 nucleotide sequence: TGTGCCAGCAGCCAAGAAAGCTGGGGGGAGGGGTTAGAGACCCAGTACTTC. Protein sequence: CASSQESWGEGLETQYF.

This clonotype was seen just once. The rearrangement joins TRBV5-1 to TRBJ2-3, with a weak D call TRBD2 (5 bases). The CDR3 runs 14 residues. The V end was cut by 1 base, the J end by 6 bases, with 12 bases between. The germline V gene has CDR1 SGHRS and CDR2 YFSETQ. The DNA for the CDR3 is TGCGCCAGCAGCTTGAGACTAAGTCAGGATACGCAGTATTTT. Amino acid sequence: CASSLRLSQDTQYF.

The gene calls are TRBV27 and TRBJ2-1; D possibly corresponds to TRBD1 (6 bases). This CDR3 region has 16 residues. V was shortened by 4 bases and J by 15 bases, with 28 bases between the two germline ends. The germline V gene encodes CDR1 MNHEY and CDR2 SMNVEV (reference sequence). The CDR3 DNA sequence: TGTGCCAGCAGTTCGTCCCTCCCGCACACAGGGATTTCCACGTTCTTC. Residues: CASSSSLPHTGISTFF.

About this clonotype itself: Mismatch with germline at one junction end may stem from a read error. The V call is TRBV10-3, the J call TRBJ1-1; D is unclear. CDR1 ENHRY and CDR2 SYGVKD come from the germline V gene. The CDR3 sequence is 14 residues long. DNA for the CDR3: TGCGCCATCAGTGGTGACCGAAGGAACACTGAAGCTTTCTTT. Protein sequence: CAISGDRRNTEAFF.

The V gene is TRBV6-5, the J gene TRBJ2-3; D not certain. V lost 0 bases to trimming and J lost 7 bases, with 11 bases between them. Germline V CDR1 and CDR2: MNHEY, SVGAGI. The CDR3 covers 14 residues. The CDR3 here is CASSYSYSSNTQYF. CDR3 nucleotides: TGTGCCAGCAGTTACTCGTATTCTTCCAATACGCAGTATTTT.

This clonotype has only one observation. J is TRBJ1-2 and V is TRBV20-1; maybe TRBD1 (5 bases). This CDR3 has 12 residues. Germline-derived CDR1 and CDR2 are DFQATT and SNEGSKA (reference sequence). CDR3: CGGGDSNYGYTF. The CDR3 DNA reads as TGCGGGGGAGGGGATTCTAACTATGGCTACACCTTC.

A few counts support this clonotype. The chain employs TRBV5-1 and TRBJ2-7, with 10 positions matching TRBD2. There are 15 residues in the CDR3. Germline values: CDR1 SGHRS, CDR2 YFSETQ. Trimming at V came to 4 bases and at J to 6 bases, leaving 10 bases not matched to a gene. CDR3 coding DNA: TGCGCCAGCAGCGCGACCGGGACTAGCGTGGGCGAGCAGTACTTC. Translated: CASSATGTSVGEQYF.

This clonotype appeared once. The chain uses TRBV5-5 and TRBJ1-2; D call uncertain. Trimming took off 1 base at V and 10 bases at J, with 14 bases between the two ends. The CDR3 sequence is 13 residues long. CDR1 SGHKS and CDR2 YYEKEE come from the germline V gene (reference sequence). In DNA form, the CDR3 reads TGTGCCAGCAGCTTGTTTTCGGAGGATGACTACACCTTC. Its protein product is CASSLFSEDDYTF.

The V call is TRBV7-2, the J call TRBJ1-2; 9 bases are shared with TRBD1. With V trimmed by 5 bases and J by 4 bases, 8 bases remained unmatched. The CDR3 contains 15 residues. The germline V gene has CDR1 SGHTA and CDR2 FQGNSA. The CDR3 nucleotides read TGTGCCAGCAGCCAAGAAACAGGGGGCTTCTATGGCTACACCTTC. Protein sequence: CASSQETGGFYGYTF. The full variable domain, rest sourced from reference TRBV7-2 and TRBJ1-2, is GAGVSQSPSNKVTEKGKDVELRCDPISGHTALYWYRQSLGQGLEFLIYFQGNSAPDKSGLPSDRFSAERTGGSVSTLTIQRTQQEDSAVYLCASSQETGGFYGYTFGSGTRLTVV.

In nucleotides, the CDR3 is TGTGCCAGCAGCTTAGATCGACAGCTAGAGTACTTC. Translating it yields CASSLDRQLEYF. The rearrangement links TRBV11-2 to TRBJ2-4; D possibly corresponds to TRBD1 (5 bases). The CDR3 length is 12 residues. V gave up 0 bases and J gave up 14 bases, with 11 bases separating them. Germline lookup yields CDR1 SGHAT and CDR2 FQNNGV.

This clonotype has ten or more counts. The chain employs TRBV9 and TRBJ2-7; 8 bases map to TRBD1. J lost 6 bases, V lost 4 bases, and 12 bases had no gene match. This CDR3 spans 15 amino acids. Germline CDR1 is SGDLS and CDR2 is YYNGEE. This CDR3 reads CASSTSTGDEGEQYF. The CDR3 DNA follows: TGTGCCAGCAGCACCTCGACAGGGGATGAAGGCGAGCAGTACTTC.

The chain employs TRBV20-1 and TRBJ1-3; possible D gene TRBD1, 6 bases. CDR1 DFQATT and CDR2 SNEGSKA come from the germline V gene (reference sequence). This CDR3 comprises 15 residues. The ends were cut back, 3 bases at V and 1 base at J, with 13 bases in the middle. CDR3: CSARRGRWSGNTIYF. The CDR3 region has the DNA TGCAGTGCTAGGAGGGGGAGGTGGTCTGGAAACACCATATATTTT.

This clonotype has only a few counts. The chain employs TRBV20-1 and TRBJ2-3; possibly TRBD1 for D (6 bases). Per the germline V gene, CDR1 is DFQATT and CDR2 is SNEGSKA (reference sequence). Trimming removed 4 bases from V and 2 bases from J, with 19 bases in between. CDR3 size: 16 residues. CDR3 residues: CSANPDRQRFTDTQYF. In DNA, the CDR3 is TGCAGTGCTAATCCCGACAGGCAGAGGTTCACAGATACGCAGTATTTT.

The CDR3 DNA sequence: TGTGCCAGCAGCCCCGGACAGGAAACGGGGGATTTCAAAAACATTCAGTACTTC. The encoded protein is CASSPGQETGDFKNIQYF. The chain carries TRBV27 and TRBJ2-4; tentative D call: TRBD1 (7 bases). Germline V CDR1 and CDR2: MNHEY, SMNVEV (reference sequence). The ends were cut back, 6 bases at V and 3 bases at J, with 24 bases in the middle. CDR3 length equals 18 residues.